This T cell receptor beta chain was sequenced in a study of T-cell reconstitution after alpha-beta-depleted transplantation in children. Study-wide points: There were reportedly several hundred expanded graft clones from which alpha-beta T cells came about two months after transplant.

Trimming stripped 2 bases from V and 9 bases from J, with 20 bases between. This CDR3 is 16 amino acids long. CDR1 and CDR2 from the germline V gene are SGHTA and FQGTGA. Unique molecular identifiers were incorporated during preparation of the TCRbeta library. TCRdb analysed the PCR reads with MiXCR anew, one entry per CDR3 protein. The sample lists about 340,000 distinct CDR3 sequences; about a sixth were seen once. Note on this clonotype: Antigen specificity is unknown.

This clonotype originated in a male patient under 10 years old who had a stem cell transplant for acute lymphoblastic leukemia, so the T cells may come from the graft donor. The rearrangement uses TRBV7-3 and TRBJ2-1; weak D call: TRBD1 (6 bases). Sequences were derived from PBMCs, mostly from graft donor cells, sampled 360 days after TCRalphabeta/CD19-depleted stem cell transplant. This CDR3 reads CASSLGGESLTSEQFF. The CDR3, as DNA: TGTGCCAGCAGCTTAGGGGGCGAGTCGCTTACGAGTGAGCAGTTCTTC.